The 21 T cell receptor beta chains below come from one sample, sequenced in a study of blood T cells in healthy people across ages. Primed by a sample-barcoded 5' primer and a J-beta primer mix, a second PCR proceeded for 7 to 11 cycles. TCRdb re-derived calls from the 5' RACE reads in MiXCR, one entry per CDR3 protein. The table has about 1.8 million distinct CDR3 sequences, around 48% seen once. Specimen: blood. Receptors were obtained from a woman aged 40-49 years in good health.

The J gene is TRBJ1-1, the V gene TRBV6-2 or TRBV6-3; no clear D. Trimming pared 4 bases from V and 8 bases from J, leaving 14 bases between. Germline assignment: CDR1 MNHEY and CDR2 SVGEGT. CDR3 length equals 13 residues. CDR3 loop: CASSLRVAAEAFF. CDR3 DNA sequence: TGTGCCAGCAGTTTAAGGGTCGCCGCCGAAGCTTTCTTT.

This clonotype was seen only a few times. The rearrangement joins TRBV2 to TRBJ2-5, with D possibly TRBD1 on 5 matching bases. Germline loops: CDR1 SNHLY, CDR2 FYNNEI. The CDR3 is 15 residues long. The V gene lost 5 bases and the J gene lost 2 bases, with 15 bases spanning the gap. CDR3 DNA: TGTGCCAGCAGTTACCTTGGGGCAGAGCAAGAGACCCAGTACTTC. Its protein product is CASSYLGAEQETQYF.

The chain joins TRBV4-3 to TRBJ2-4; no firm D call. The J call may be wrong; the DNA end is better matched by TRBJ2-7. This CDR3 has 14 amino acids. Per the germline V gene, CDR1 is LGHNA and CDR2 is YSLEER. DNA for the CDR3: TGCGCCAGCAGCCTTGGCCGGTTCGTCTACGAGCAGTACTTC. It codes for CASSLGRFVYEQYF.

V is TRBV4-3 and J is TRBJ2-1; the D gene is possibly TRBD2 (6 bases). This CDR3 is built from 15 residues. Germline CDR1 reads LGHNA; CDR2 reads YSLEER. Trimming removed 4 bases at V and 1 base at J, with 11 bases between. The CDR3 coding sequence is TGCGCCAGCAGCCGCGGTCGGGGGTCCTACAATGAGCAGTTCTTC. Its protein is CASSRGRGSYNEQFF.

CDR3 region: CATSRDFGENYNEQFF. The CDR3 region has the DNA TGTGCCACCAGCAGAGATTTCGGGGAAAACTACAATGAGCAGTTCTTC. The V and J genes are TRBV15 and TRBJ2-1, with D possibly matching TRBD2 (5 bases). The CDR3 contains 16 residues. Germline V gives CDR1 LNHNV, CDR2 YYDKDF (reference sequence). Trimming cost V 0 bases and J 3 bases, with 12 bases left between them.

Details on this clonotype: Sequence at one end of the junction differs from germline and may be a read error. This chain joins TRBV12-3 or TRBV12-4 and TRBJ2-6; 10 bases are shared with TRBD1. The CDR3 consists of 19 residues. CDR3 in DNA: TGTGCCAGCAGTCCTCGACAGGGGGCGGCGAGCTCTGGGGCCACCGTCCTGACTTTC. Translation gives CASSPRQGAASSGATVLTF.

This clonotype turned up a few times. V gene TRBV5-1 combines with J gene TRBJ2-5, with D unresolved. The V and J ends lost 4 bases and 4 bases respectively, with 26 bases between them. The CDR3 loop spans 18 amino acids. Germline-derived CDR1 and CDR2 are SGHRS and YFSETQ. CDR3 DNA: TGCGCCAGCAGCCCCCTCTCATTCCCAGTGAAGTTAGGAGAGACCCAGTACTTC. It translates to CASSPLSFPVKLGETQYF.

The V gene is TRBV12-3 or TRBV12-4, the J gene TRBJ2-5, with 11 bases matching TRBD2. V was clipped by 6 bases and J by 7 bases; unmatched bases: 13. CDR3 length equals 16 residues. The CDR3 region is CASRPAGLAGLGTQYF. CDR3 in DNA: TGTGCCAGCAGACCGGCCGGACTAGCGGGCTTAGGGACCCAGTACTTC.

This clonotype was seen more than once but under ten times. The chain has TRBV12-3 or TRBV12-4 and TRBJ2-1, with a weak D call TRBD1 (6 bases). This CDR3 has 12 residues. V was cut by 7 bases and J by 7 bases, with 11 bases left in between. The CDR3, as DNA: TGTGCCAGCAATGACAGGTTTAATGAGCAGTTCTTC. Protein product: CASNDRFNEQFF.

V and J are TRBV12-3 or TRBV12-4 and TRBJ2-4; 7 bases are shared with TRBD1. The CDR3 is 15 amino acids. V trimming: 5 bases; J trimming: 3 bases; junction bases outside the gene matches: 7. In DNA form, the CDR3 reads TGTGCCAGCAGTATTCAGGGGGTGGGCAAAAACATTCAGTACTTC. Amino acid sequence: CASSIQGVGKNIQYF.

In its sample, this clonotype was seen many times. This rearrangement joins TRBV15 to TRBJ2-6; D is uncertain. This CDR3 spans 15 amino acids. V lost 1 base and J lost 1, with 5 bases in between. Germline V gives CDR1 LNHNV, CDR2 YYDKDF (reference sequence). In nucleotides, the CDR3 is TGTGCCACCAGCAGAGCTGGGTCTGGGGCCAACGTCCTGACTTTC. Translating gives CATSRAGSGANVLTF.

The chain has TRBV4-2 and TRBJ1-4; D may be TRBD1 (5 bases). The V end lost 0 bases, the J end lost 8 bases, and 10 bases lay between the germline ends. Germline V CDR1 and CDR2: LGHNA, YNFKEQ. This CDR3 is built from 14 residues. The CDR3 loop is CASSQDVGGEKLFF. The CDR3 DNA is TGTGCCAGCAGCCAAGATGTCGGGGGGGAAAAACTGTTTTTT.

CDR3 coding DNA: TGCAGTGCTAGAGAGCGAACCGATGGGACTAGCGGGGGGAGAAGAAAGACCCAGTACTTC. Translating it yields CSARERTDGTSGGRRKTQYF. The chain is built from TRBV20-1 and TRBJ2-5; 15 positions agree with TRBD2. This CDR3 has 20 residues. CDR1 and CDR2 from the germline V gene are DFQATT and SNEGSKA (reference sequence). After removal of 0 bases from V and 6 bases from J, the junction contained 17 bases not matched to a gene.

The chain has TRBV28 and TRBJ1-5, with D unclear. The CDR3 runs to 15 residues. V was clipped by 9 bases and J by 0 bases, with 15 bases between them. The germline V gene encodes CDR1 MDHEN and CDR2 SYDVKM. The CDR3 nucleotides are TGTGCCAGTAGCCTCGACCCAGATAGCAATCAGCCCCAGCATTTT. It codes for CASSLDPDSNQPQHF.

This clonotype has ten or more counts. This chain's CDR3 is CASSLEALITYSSEQYF. The CDR3 nucleotides are TGTGCCAGCAGCTTAGAGGCGCTGATTACCTATTCGAGTGAGCAGTACTTC. The chain uses TRBV7-2 and TRBJ2-7; D gene unclear. The V end was cut by 1 base, the J end by 7 bases, with 23 bases between. Germline loops: CDR1 SGHTA, CDR2 FQGNSA. The CDR3 loop spans 17 amino acids.

The chain is built from TRBV20-1 and TRBJ1-2; TRBD1 might be the D (5 bases). Trimming removed 0 bases from V and 5 bases from J, with 13 bases in between. Germline-derived CDR1 and CDR2 are DFQATT and SNEGSKA (reference sequence). This CDR3 comprises 14 residues. The CDR3 is CSARDLTALYGYTF. The CDR3 bases are TGCAGTGCTAGAGATCTGACAGCGCTGTATGGCTACACCTTC.

The J gene is TRBJ1-6, the V gene TRBV7-2, with 7 bases matching TRBD1. Trimming removed 2 bases from V and 7 bases from J; junction bases left unmatched: 5. This CDR3 is 15 amino acids long. Germline values: CDR1 SGHTA, CDR2 FQGNSA. The CDR3 region is CASSLQGQRNSPLHF. As DNA, the CDR3 is TGTGCCAGCAGCTTACAGGGACAGCGAAATTCACCCCTCCACTTT.

This chain joins TRBV7-8 and TRBJ1-1; D is uncertain. Germline V gene sequence: CDR1 SGHVS, CDR2 FQNEAQ. With 1 base removed from V and 7 bases from J, the gap between germline ends came to 7 bases. The CDR3 is 12 amino acids. The CDR3 loop reads CASSLGVSEAFF. For the CDR3, the DNA is TGTGCCAGCAGCTTAGGGGTCAGTGAAGCTTTCTTT.

A note on this clonotype: An end of the junction differs from the germline gene, which may be a read error. The chain employs TRBV5-1 and TRBJ2-5; 8 nucleotides agree with TRBD2. The CDR3 has 16 amino acids. CDR1 is SGHRS, CDR2 YFSETQ, per germline. This CDR3 reads CASSLGTAGVQGTQYF. In DNA form, the CDR3 reads TGCGCCAGCAGCTTGGGCACAGCGGGGGTACAAGGGACCCAGTACTTC.

The gene calls are TRBV20-1 and TRBJ2-1, with 13 bases fitting TRBD2. The germline V gene has CDR1 DFQATT and CDR2 SNEGSKA (reference sequence). The CDR3 is 14 residues long. V was pared by 5 bases and J by 14 bases, with 12 bases of the junction left unmatched. The CDR3 coding sequence is TGCAGTGCTCTCACTAGCGGGGGGGCTCCTTATAAGTTCTTC. This sequence encodes CSALTSGGAPYKFF.

V and J are TRBV27 and TRBJ2-5; 7 positions match TRBD2. This CDR3 has 16 amino acids. Losses at the gene ends were 2 bases for V and 0 bases for J; bases not matched to a gene: 6. Germline assignment: CDR1 MNHEY and CDR2 SMNVEV (reference sequence). Here the CDR3 reads CASSLGGAGNQETQYF. CDR3 sequence (DNA): TGTGCCAGCAGTTTAGGGGGAGCGGGGAACCAAGAGACCCAGTACTTC.